This T cell receptor (beta chain) originates from a study of monozygotic twins with inflammatory bowel disease. Germline V gene lookup returns CDR1 DFQATT and CDR2 SNEGSKA (reference sequence). The CDR3 is 15 residues long. Findings and limits, study-wide: A single strong clonotype or signal linked to IBD was not supported. Lower sharing of clonotypes with other individuals was seen in IBD patients than in healthy twins. This was most marked in patients showing signs of disease activity. Healthy co-twins exceeded IBD patients in TCRbeta diversity as measured by inverse Simpson.

Of note for this clonotype: Its antigen is unknown.

Each CDR3 protein gets one entry in TCRdb, which reprocessed the 5' RACE reads and gives no DNA. The sample includes under 200,000 distinct CDR3 sequences. From whole blood, total RNA was isolated without any sorting of T cells. This clonotype originated in a human donor with ulcerative colitis or Crohn's disease, or a healthy co-twin of an affected twin (not recorded which). The chain couples TRBV20-1 to TRBJ2-7; as DNA is missing, the TRBD1 call by TCRdb cannot be tested. The sample taken for sequencing was blood. The CDR3 protein is CSARDPLDSGYEQYF.